Below, 25 T cell receptor beta chains from the same sample are listed, as sequenced in a study of blood T cells in healthy people across ages. The authors ran a second PCR of about 7 to 11 cycles using a sample-barcoded 5' primer and a J-beta primer mix. One entry per CDR3 protein, called by TCRdb with MiXCR from the 5' RACE reads. The table includes about 580,000 distinct CDR3 sequences, 47% detected once. The material sequenced was blood. These receptor sequences come from a man older than 75 in good health.

This clonotype was recorded a few times. The CDR3 coding sequence is TGTGCCATCAGGGAGACTAGCGGGGGGATTAGTGAGCAGTTCTTC. It specifies CAIRETSGGISEQFF. This sequence joins TRBV10-3 and TRBJ2-1, with 13 bases matching TRBD2. CDR3 length equals 15 residues. Per germline, CDR1 ENHRY and CDR2 SYGVKD. The V segment lost 6 bases and the J segment 9 bases; nucleotides outside the gene matches: 8.

This clonotype was observed a few times. V gene TRBV5-1 combines with J gene TRBJ2-6; D unresolved. The V end was cut by 7 bases, the J end by 1 base, with 9 bases between. Germline CDR1 and CDR2: SGHRS and YFSETQ. The CDR3 has 14 amino acids. The CDR3 DNA is TGCGCCAGCGGTGATGCTTCTGGGGCCAACGTCCTGACTTTC. It encodes CASGDASGANVLTF.

This clonotype was seen only a few times. The chain has TRBV4-3 and TRBJ2-3; D remains unclear. Deletions cut 0 bases from V and 8 bases from J, with 9 bases between. CDR1 and CDR2 (germline): LGHNA, YSLEER. The CDR3 has 13 amino acids. CDR3 bases: TGCGCCAGCAGCCAAGAACGTCGAGGTACGCAGTATTTT. Translating it yields CASSQERRGTQYF.

This clonotype has only a few counts. This chain links TRBV28 with TRBJ1-1, with TRBD1 matching 7 bases. Germline V gene sequence: CDR1 MDHEN, CDR2 SYDVKM. This CDR3 is built from 15 residues. With V trimmed by 4 bases and J by 1 base, 6 bases remained unmatched. CDR3 bases: TGTGCCAGCAGTTCCCCCGGGACAGCGAACACTGAAGCTTTCTTT. Protein: CASSSPGTANTEAFF.

The chain combines TRBV7-9 with TRBJ2-2; D gene ambiguous. Germline V gives CDR1 SEHNR, CDR2 FQNEAQ (reference sequence). This CDR3 is 11 amino acids long. V lost 2 bases, J lost 6 bases, and 1 base lay in between. The CDR3 bases are TGTGCCAGCAGCTTACCCGGGGAGCTGTTTTTT. As protein: CASSLPGELFF.

In nucleotides, the CDR3 is TGCAGTGCTATACCGGGACTAGCGGATTACGAGCAGTACTTC. Its translation is CSAIPGLADYEQYF. The chain carries TRBV20-1 and TRBJ2-4; 11 bases align to TRBD2. Judging by the DNA end, TRBJ2-7 fits better; the J call may be wrong. In germline, CDR1 is DFQATT, CDR2 SNEGSKA (reference sequence). The CDR3 consists of 14 residues.

This chain links TRBV27 with TRBJ1-2, with 9 bases identical to TRBD1. V trimming: 5 bases; J trimming: 7 bases; junction bases outside the gene matches: 11. CDR1 MNHEY and CDR2 SMNVEV come from the germline V gene (reference sequence). The CDR3 contains 15 residues. CDR3 nucleotide sequence: TGTGCCAGCAGTCCTGGGACAGGGCACCGGGGTGGCTACACCTTC. Protein product: CASSPGTGHRGGYTF.

Only a few counts were recorded for this clonotype. CDR3 region: CASSSPDSPLHF. CDR3 nucleotides: TGTGCCAGCAGCTCACCTGATTCACCCCTCCACTTT. This chain links TRBV7-9 with TRBJ1-6; the D is unclear. Germline-derived CDR1 and CDR2 are SEHNR and FQNEAQ (reference sequence). V was cut by 4 bases and J by 8 bases, with 6 bases left in between. The CDR3 sequence is 12 residues long.

This clonotype occurred a few times. Here the CDR3 DNA reads TGCGCCAGTAGAGGGGAATCTTCACCCCTCCACTTT. It encodes CASRGESSPLHF. The chain has TRBV5-1 and TRBJ1-6; TRBD1 might be the D (5 bases). Germline lookup yields CDR1 SGHRS and CDR2 YFSETQ. V lost 8 bases, J lost 9 bases, and 12 bases lay in between. The CDR3 extends over 12 amino acids.

The rearrangement uses TRBV20-1 and TRBJ2-5; perhaps D is TRBD1 or TRBD2 (5 bases each). This CDR3 comprises 15 residues. Trimming took off 0 bases at V and 1 base at J, with 12 bases between the two ends. Per germline, CDR1 DFQATT and CDR2 SNEGSKA (reference sequence). The CDR3 sequence: CSARDPGQLQETQYF. The CDR3 nucleotides are TGCAGTGCTAGAGACCCGGGGCAGCTCCAAGAGACCCAGTACTTC.

The CDR3: CSARVGQDNQPQHF. In DNA, the CDR3 is TGCAGTGCTAGAGTTGGCCAAGACAATCAGCCCCAGCATTTT. The J gene is TRBJ1-5, the V gene TRBV20-1, with D uncertain. Germline CDR1 DFQATT, CDR2 SNEGSKA (reference sequence). With 1 base removed from V and 3 bases from J, the gap between germline ends came to 10 bases. The CDR3 consists of 14 residues.

The V and J genes are TRBV6-6 and TRBJ2-7; TRBD1 matches at 9 bases. The CDR3 contains 15 residues. The trim removed 6 bases at V and 1 base at J, leaving 7 bases unmatched. Germline V gene sequence: CDR1 MNHNY, CDR2 SVGAGI (reference sequence). Written as DNA, the CDR3 is TGTGCCAGCAGAACCCGGGACAGGGTTTCCTACGAGCAGTACTTC. It specifies CASRTRDRVSYEQYF.

This clonotype was seen more than once but under ten times. The genes are TRBV3-1 and TRBJ1-2, with 7 nucleotides matching TRBD1. V was clipped by 4 bases and J by 6 bases; unmatched bases: 11. The CDR3 is 15 amino acids. Germline values: CDR1 LGHDT, CDR2 YNNKEL (reference sequence). The CDR3 loop is CASSLGQSKFNGYTF. The CDR3, as DNA: TGTGCCAGCAGCCTGGGACAGAGCAAATTTAATGGCTACACCTTC.

This clonotype was seen a handful of times. The chain carries TRBV29-1 and TRBJ1-5; 7 positions agree with TRBD1. The germline gives CDR1 SQVTM, CDR2 ANQGSEA. The CDR3 spans 13 residues. J was trimmed by 7 bases and V by 6 bases; bases with no gene match: 9. The DNA for the CDR3 is TGCAGCGTCCTCGACAGGGAGGACCAGCCCCAGCATTTT. This translates into CSVLDREDQPQHF.

The chain links TRBV29-1 to TRBJ2-4, with D maybe TRBD1 (6 bases). The J call is in doubt because the DNA end fits TRBJ2-7 better. This CDR3 is built from 17 residues. CDR1 and CDR2 from the germline V gene are SQVTM and ANQGSEA. The CDR3 nucleotides read TGCAGCCCGAAGGTGGGGGACACGACTAAACGTACCTACGAGCAGTACTTC. It translates to CSPKVGDTTKRTYEQYF.

Only a few counts were recorded for this clonotype. This rearrangement joins TRBV20-1 to TRBJ1-5, with D possibly TRBD1 on 6 matching bases. Germline V gene sequence: CDR1 DFQATT, CDR2 SNEGSKA (reference sequence). The germline V and J ends were trimmed by 0 bases and 3 bases, with 9 bases remaining between them. This CDR3 comprises 14 residues. The chain's CDR3 is CSARERTANQPQHF. In DNA form, the CDR3 reads TGCAGTGCTAGAGAAAGGACAGCCAATCAGCCCCAGCATTTT.

The chain employs TRBV5-1 and TRBJ2-3; 7 bases agree with TRBD2. The V and J ends lost 4 bases and 6 bases, in that order; junction bases with no gene match: 14. In germline, CDR1 is SGHRS, CDR2 YFSETQ. This CDR3 is built from 16 residues. The CDR3 bases are TGCGCCAGCAGCGCCGTTAGGAGCGGACTAGGGGATACGCAGTATTTT. It translates to CASSAVRSGLGDTQYF.

This clonotype has at least ten counts. This sequence joins TRBV6-6 and TRBJ1-2; D is unclear. The CDR3 is made up of 16 amino acids. Trimming took 4 bases from V and 0 from J, leaving 15 bases between them. Germline CDR1 reads MNHNY; CDR2 reads SVGAGI (reference sequence). CDR3 DNA: TGTGCCAGCAGTTTGGAGGGTAGGCCTACTAACTATGGCTACACCTTC. Its translation: CASSLEGRPTNYGYTF.

A word on this clonotype: Germline and junction disagree at one end, which may indicate a read error. The V call is TRBV10-3, the J call TRBJ2-1; a weak D match, TRBD1 (6 bases). CDR1 is ENHRY and CDR2 is SYGVKD in the germline V gene. The CDR3 runs to 16 residues. The CDR3 protein is CTISPRGTALNNEQFF. CDR3 in DNA: TGTACCATCAGCCCGAGGGGGACCGCTCTAAACAATGAGCAGTTCTTC.

V and J are TRBV7-2 and TRBJ2-4; D is ambiguous. Trimming pared 2 bases from V and 4 bases from J, leaving 9 bases between. The CDR3 has 14 amino acids. Germline values: CDR1 SGHTA, CDR2 FQGNSA. Here the CDR3 reads CASSLSPEKNIQYF. The CDR3 DNA follows: TGTGCCAGCAGCTTATCTCCAGAAAAAAACATTCAGTACTTC.

V and J are TRBV7-9 and TRBJ2-7; D unresolved. Germline V gene sequence: CDR1 SEHNR, CDR2 FQNEAQ (reference sequence). This CDR3 comprises 14 residues. V lost 1 base to trimming and J lost 3 bases, with 10 bases between them. DNA for the CDR3: TGTGCCAGCAGCTTAGTCTCCGGGTACTACGAGCAGTACTTC. Its protein is CASSLVSGYYEQYF.

A few counts support this clonotype. This chain links TRBV30 with TRBJ2-7, with 11 positions matching TRBD2. The J segment lost 0 bases and the V segment lost 3 bases, leaving 4 bases of the junction unmatched. CDR3 length: 15 residues. Germline V lookup: CDR1 GTSNPN, CDR2 SVGIG (reference sequence). The CDR3 here is CAWSQGLADSYEQYF. Here the CDR3 DNA reads TGTGCCTGGAGCCAGGGACTAGCGGACTCCTACGAGCAGTACTTC.

This chain uses TRBV20-1 with TRBJ2-1; D remains unclear. Germline V gives CDR1 DFQATT, CDR2 SNEGSKA (reference sequence). This CDR3 is built from 11 residues. V shed 0 bases and J shed 9 bases, with 6 bases lying between them. The CDR3 sequence is CSAREYGEQFF. CDR3 bases: TGCAGTGCTAGAGAATACGGTGAGCAGTTCTTC.

The chain has TRBV29-1 and TRBJ2-5, with a tentative D call TRBD2 (6 bases). This CDR3 contains 12 residues. Germline V CDR1 and CDR2: SQVTM, ANQGSEA. Trimming shortened V by 3 bases and J by 2 bases, and 7 bases separated the two germline ends. CDR3 sequence: CSVEEGQETQYF. The DNA for the CDR3 is TGCAGCGTTGAGGAGGGGCAAGAGACCCAGTACTTC.

The chain is built from TRBV15 and TRBJ1-1; tentative D call: TRBD1 (6 bases). The CDR3 sequence is 16 residues long. Deletions cut 0 bases from V and 2 bases from J, with 13 bases between. Germline V lookup: CDR1 LNHNV, CDR2 YYDKDF (reference sequence). The CDR3 here is CATSRDPTTGNTEAFF. CDR3 bases: TGTGCCACCAGCAGAGATCCGACGACAGGCAACACTGAAGCTTTCTTT.